This T cell receptor (beta chain) is from a study of chemoradiotherapy in HPV16-positive cancers. Study conclusions and caveats: For HPV16-positive patients, expanding HPV-responsive T cells associated with longer recurrence-free survival. Candidate HPV-specific clones and E7-related TCR motifs grew in tumor during treatment.

Of note for this clone: The antigen remains unidentified.

Per germline, CDR1 LNHNV and CDR2 YYDKDF (reference sequence). CDR3 size: 14 residues. V lost 2 bases, J lost 6 bases, and 12 bases lay in between. The repertoire was sequenced with immunoSEQ multiplex PCR; TCRdb's copy has only in-frame clones and lacks some. The table has approximately 58,000 clones, roughly 90% seen once. Samples were taken several times over chemoradiotherapy. Sequencing was performed on blood, taken from a patient who underwent chemoradiotherapy. The chain has TRBV15 and TRBJ2-3; tentative D call: TRBD1 (5 bases). The source of this sequence is a human donor with HPV-associated anogenital cancer. CDR3 sequence: CATSRSKKGDTQYF. The CDR3, as DNA: TGTGCCACCAGCAGATCAAAGAAGGGGGATACGCAGTATTTT.